These 13 T cell receptor beta chains were all obtained from the same sample, sequenced in a study of control samples from healthy donors and cancer patients. Profiled with immunoSEQ multiplex PCR; TCRdb holds only in-frame clones, not every one. The table records about 170,000 clones, roughly 89% of them present only once. The source material was blood. These receptors were collected from a man aged 30 to 45 in good health.

This clone occurred a few times. This chain uses TRBV10-3 with TRBJ2-5; a weak D match, TRBD2 (6 bases). Between the trimmed V and J ends, which lost 6 bases and 5 bases, there was a span of 13 bases. Germline loops: CDR1 ENHRY, CDR2 SYGVKD. The CDR3 spans 13 residues. The CDR3 sequence is CAIRGGVWETQYF. The CDR3 DNA reads as TGTGCCATCAGGGGGGGAGTGTGGGAGACCCAGTACTTC.

V is TRBV4-1 and J is TRBJ2-7, with 7 bases lining up with TRBD1. Looked up from germline, CDR1 is MGHRA and CDR2 is YSYEKL. V shed 0 bases and J 12 bases; nucleotides not matched to a gene: 8. The length of the CDR3 is 13 residues. DNA for the CDR3: TGCGCCAGCAGCCAAGATGTAGACAGGGAAAGGTACTTC. Its translation is CASSQDVDRERYF.

This sequence joins TRBV7-2 and TRBJ2-1; TRBD2 matches at 7 bases. This CDR3 is built from 16 residues. CDR1 and CDR2 (germline): SGHTA, FQGNSA. With V trimmed by 1 base and J by 1 base, 4 bases remained unmatched. The CDR3 sequence is CASSLDAGRSYNEQFF. In DNA, the CDR3 is TGTGCCAGCAGCTTAGACGCCGGGAGGTCCTACAATGAGCAGTTCTTC.

The chain is built from TRBV28 and TRBJ2-7, with D possibly TRBD1 on 7 matching bases. Germline lookup yields CDR1 MDHEN and CDR2 SYDVKM. The V end lost 3 bases, the J end lost 7 bases, and 16 bases lay between the germline ends. The CDR3 spans 14 residues. The CDR3 loop reads CASSFLGSGGEQYF. The CDR3 DNA sequence: TGTGCCAGCAGTTTCCTGGGCTCAGGGGGGGAGCAGTACTTC.

The chain links TRBV3-1 (or the pseudogene TRBV3-2) to TRBJ2-5; possible D gene TRBD2, 6 bases. Germline V gene lookup returns CDR1 LGHDT and CDR2 YNNKEL (reference sequence). The V end lost 6 bases, the J end lost 2 bases, and 13 bases lay between the germline ends. The CDR3 is made up of 14 amino acids. The chain's CDR3 is CASRTSGGQETQYF. The CDR3 nucleotides read TGTGCCAGCAGGACAAGTGGGGGGCAAGAGACCCAGTACTTC.

The CDR3 coding sequence is TGTGCCACCAGTGATTCGGACAGGCTCTATGGCTACACCTTC. Translated: CATSDSDRLYGYTF. The V call is TRBV24-1, the J call TRBJ1-2; 7 bases are a match to TRBD1. The V and J ends lost 2 bases and 4 bases, in that order; junction bases with no gene match: 3. This CDR3 is built from 14 residues. Germline CDR1 is KGHDR and CDR2 is SFDVKD.

This sequence joins TRBV11-3 and TRBJ2-1; 7 bases line up with TRBD2. This CDR3 region has 15 residues. The trim removed 5 bases at V and 7 bases at J, leaving 11 bases unmatched. Germline loops: CDR1 SGHNT, CDR2 YENEEA. In nucleotides, the CDR3 is TGTGCCAGCAGCCGGGTAGGTGGCGGGAGAAATGAGCAGTTCTTC. Amino acid sequence: CASSRVGGGRNEQFF.

In its sample, this clone was seen a few times. Other nucleotide sequences from this sample produce the same CDR3. V gene TRBV6-2 or TRBV6-3 combines with J gene TRBJ1-5; D uncertain. The length of the CDR3 is 12 residues. Germline V gene data show CDR1 as MNHEY and CDR2 as SVGEGT. V was shortened by 0 bases and J by 6 bases, with 3 bases between the two germline ends. The CDR3 loop is CASSYSPQPQHF. The CDR3 bases are TGTGCCAGCAGTTACTCGCCTCAGCCCCAGCATTTT.

The CDR3 spells CASSLGTGSNIQYF. CDR3 nucleotide sequence: TGCGCCAGCAGCTTGGGGACGGGTAGTAACATTCAGTACTTC. The chain recombines TRBV5-1 with TRBJ2-4; D unclear. The CDR3 has 14 amino acids. V was pared by 0 bases and J by 7 bases, with 11 bases between. CDR1 is SGHRS, CDR2 YFSETQ, per germline.

CDR3 DNA: TGTGCCAGTAGTCGGTTAGGAGCAATGAACACTGAAGCTTTCTTT. It translates to CASSRLGAMNTEAFF. This sequence joins TRBV19 and TRBJ1-1; D unresolved. This CDR3 contains 15 residues. Trimming removed 5 bases from V and 0 bases from J, with 13 bases in between. Germline V gene data show CDR1 as LNHDA and CDR2 as SQIVND (reference sequence).

This clone was counted a single time. The rearrangement joins TRBV3-1 (or the pseudogene TRBV3-2) to TRBJ2-2; TRBD2 agrees at 10 bases. The CDR3 extends over 16 amino acids. CDR1 is LGHDT and CDR2 is YNNKEL in the germline V gene (reference sequence). V was pared by 3 bases and J by 3 bases, with 4 bases of the junction left unmatched. CDR3: CASSQRLAGYTGELFF. The CDR3 nucleotides are TGTGCCAGCAGCCAGAGACTAGCGGGTTACACCGGGGAGCTGTTTTTT.

V gene TRBV19 combines with J gene TRBJ2-5; 7 nucleotides agree with TRBD2. The trim removed 5 bases at V and 1 base at J, leaving 4 bases unmatched. This CDR3 comprises 14 residues. Per germline, CDR1 LNHDA and CDR2 SQIVND (reference sequence). The CDR3 spells CASSWGRAQETQYF. The CDR3 DNA reads TGTGCCAGTAGTTGGGGGAGGGCCCAAGAGACCCAGTACTTC.

This chain connects TRBV14 to TRBJ2-1, with 7 bases lining up with TRBD2. Germline-derived CDR1 and CDR2 are SGHDN and FVKESK. V lost 0 bases to trimming and J lost 5 bases; unmatched junction nucleotides: 10. The CDR3 has 17 residues. The DNA for the CDR3 is TGTGCCAGCAGCCAAGATCCGGTAGGCGGGAGAGACAATGAGCAGTTCTTC. Translating gives CASSQDPVGGRDNEQFF. Based on the CDR3 plus reference TRBV14 and TRBJ2-1, the full variable domain is EAGVTQFPSHSVIEKGQTVTLRCDPISGHDNLYWYRRVMGKEIKFLLHFVKESKQDESGMPNNRFLAERTGGTYSTLKVQPAELEDSGVYFCASSQDPVGGRDNEQFFGPGTRLTVL.